This TCR beta chain was sequenced for a study of T cell clonality in common variable immunodeficiency. Some clones are missing from TCRdb's copy, which holds only in-frame ones; the method was immunoSEQ multiplex PCR. This repertoire holds around 45,000 clones, and none appear only once. Ten or more counts support this clone. The read ends 3 residues early relative to the CDR3; the germline J gene fills the gap. Germline CDR1 SGHRS, CDR2 YFSETQ. This CDR3 contains 13 residues. Trimming stripped 3 bases from V and 1 base from J, with 6 bases between. This receptor was obtained from a person aged 18 to 70 in good health. The chain joins TRBV5-1 to TRBJ2-3; no clear D gene. The sequencing input was peripheral blood mononuclear cells. Here the CDR3 reads CASSSFRTDTQYF. CDR3 bases read: TGCGCCAGCAGCTCCTTCCGCACAGATACG.